Each of the 16 T cell receptor beta chains below was sequenced from the same sample in a study of control samples from healthy donors and cancer patients. Profiling relied on immunoSEQ multiplex PCR, and the TCRdb table lists in-frame clones only, not all of them. The sample has 130,000 to 150,000 clones, roughly nine tenths seen once. The sample consisted of blood. All receptors derive from a woman in her thirties in good health.

J is TRBJ2-7 and V is TRBV15; the D is unclear. Germline CDR1 is LNHNV and CDR2 is YYDKDF (reference sequence). The CDR3 consists of 13 residues. V lost 11 bases, J lost 4 bases, and 18 bases lay in between. CDR3 nucleotides: TGTGCCCCACGGTGGGATGACACGTACGAGCAGTACTTC. Translating it yields CAPRWDDTYEQYF. The full variable domain, rest sourced from reference TRBV15 and TRBJ2-7, is DAMVIQNPRYQVTQFGKPVTLSCSQTLNHNVMYWYQQKSSQAPKLLFHYYDKDFNNEADTPDNFQSRRPNTSFCFLDIRSPGLGDTAMYLCAPRWDDTYEQYFGPGTRLTVT.

The chain uses TRBV30 and TRBJ1-6; 9 positions match TRBD1. The CDR3 covers 13 residues. Germline CDR1 GTSNPN, CDR2 SVGIG (reference sequence). V was pared by 6 bases and J by 10 bases, with 7 bases of the junction left unmatched. The CDR3 sequence is CACSGQGYSPLHF. Written as DNA, the CDR3 is TGTGCCTGTTCGGGACAGGGATACTCACCCCTCCACTTT.

This clone was counted between two and nine times. J is TRBJ1-1 and V is TRBV19; no definite D call. The V end was cut by 7 bases, the J end by 0 bases, with 12 bases between. The germline V gene has CDR1 LNHDA and CDR2 SQIVND (reference sequence). This CDR3 has 14 residues. The CDR3 DNA reads as TGTGCCAGTACCTCGGCCAGAATGAACACTGAAGCTTTCTTT. This translates into CASTSARMNTEAFF.

V is TRBV7-9 and J is TRBJ2-7; 7 bases align to TRBD1. There are 13 residues in the CDR3. CDR1 and CDR2 (germline): SEHNR, FQNEAQ (reference sequence). V gave up 5 bases and J gave up 4 bases; unmatched junction bases: 5. CDR3 nucleotide sequence: TGTGCCAGCAGCCCTAAACAGGGGTACGAGCAGTACTTC. Amino acids: CASSPKQGYEQYF.

The gene calls are TRBV6-5 and TRBJ2-2; D remains unclear. V was clipped by 9 bases and J by 5 bases, with 13 bases between them. The CDR3 contains 13 residues. The germline V gene has CDR1 MNHEY and CDR2 SVGAGI. Written as DNA, the CDR3 is TGTGCCAGTGCCCCTCTGAAGACCGGGGAGCTGTTTTTT. Protein product: CASAPLKTGELFF.

The chain has TRBV14 and TRBJ2-2; a possible D gene is TRBD2 (5 bases). CDR1 and CDR2 from the germline V gene are SGHDN and FVKESK. This CDR3 is 15 amino acids long. Trimming shortened V by 0 bases and J by 5 bases, and 10 bases separated the two germline ends. CDR3 sequence (DNA): TGTGCCAGCAGCCAAGATATGTCGGGAACCGGGGAGCTGTTTTTT. This gives the protein CASSQDMSGTGELFF. The full variable domain, completed using reference TRBV14 and TRBJ2-2, is EAGVTQFPSHSVIEKGQTVTLRCDPISGHDNLYWYRRVMGKEIKFLLHFVKESKQDESGMPNNRFLAERTGGTYSTLKVQPAELEDSGVYFCASSQDMSGTGELFFGEGSRLTVL.

The rearrangement joins TRBV7-9 to TRBJ2-1, with unresolved D. CDR1 SEHNR and CDR2 FQNEAQ come from the germline V gene (reference sequence). CDR3 length: 13 residues. V dropped 0 bases and J dropped 9 bases, with 9 bases sitting between them. DNA of the CDR3: TGTGCCAGCAGCTTAGCCATTTACGGTGAGCAGTTCTTC. It specifies CASSLAIYGEQFF.

The chain has TRBV3-1 (or the pseudogene TRBV3-2) and TRBJ1-2, with D possibly matching TRBD1 (6 bases). The CDR3 contains 14 residues. The germline CDR1 and CDR2 sequences are LGHDT and YNNKEL (reference sequence). Trimming cost V 9 bases and J 5 bases, with 19 bases left between them. The CDR3: CASRGAGVPYGYTF. In nucleotides, the CDR3 is TGTGCCAGTAGGGGGGCCGGAGTCCCTTATGGCTACACCTTC.

The V and J genes are TRBV12-3 or TRBV12-4 and TRBJ1-2, with 9 bases lining up with TRBD1. V shed 4 bases, J shed 8 bases, and the junction held 2 bases outside the gene matches. There are 12 residues in the CDR3. CDR3 coding DNA: TGTGCCAGCAGTTCCGGACAGGGGGGCTACACCTTC. It yields the protein CASSSGQGGYTF.

The J gene is TRBJ1-2, the V gene TRBV7-2; D not resolved. Germline loops: CDR1 SGHTA, CDR2 FQGNSA. This CDR3 region has 15 residues. The V gene lost 5 bases and the J gene lost 1 base, with 14 bases spanning the gap. This CDR3 reads CASSRRTQLNYGYTF. As DNA, the CDR3 is TGTGCCAGCAGCAGACGGACGCAGCTTAACTATGGCTACACCTTC.

The chain has TRBV6-2 or TRBV6-3 and TRBJ2-7; D is unclear. V was clipped by 6 bases and J by 3 bases, with 6 bases between them. The CDR3 is 11 residues long. Germline V CDR1 and CDR2: MNHEY, SVGEGT. The CDR3 protein is CASSSYYEQYF. Here the CDR3 DNA reads TGTGCCAGCAGCTCGTACTACGAGCAGTACTTC.

This chain connects TRBV7-9 to TRBJ2-7; D is unclear. V was shortened by 5 bases and J by 6 bases, with 11 bases between the two germline ends. CDR1 and CDR2 (germline): SEHNR, FQNEAQ (reference sequence). The CDR3 has 12 residues. The CDR3, as DNA: TGTGCCAGCAGCCCGGACCTCCCCGAGCAGTACTTC. Its protein is CASSPDLPEQYF.

The chain is built from TRBV7-2 and TRBJ2-7, with D unresolved. The CDR3 has 13 residues. Trimming shortened V by 1 base and J by 7 bases, and 11 bases separated the two germline ends. Germline assignment: CDR1 SGHTA and CDR2 FQGNSA. This CDR3 is CASSLGSYGEQYF. CDR3 bases: TGTGCCAGCAGCTTAGGGAGTTACGGGGAGCAGTACTTC. Based on the CDR3 plus reference TRBV7-2 and TRBJ2-7, the full variable domain is GAGVSQSPSNKVTEKGKDVELRCDPISGHTALYWYRQSLGQGLEFLIYFQGNSAPDKSGLPSDRFSAERTGGSVSTLTIQRTQQEDSAVYLCASSLGSYGEQYFGPGTRLTVT.

This chain connects TRBV6-5 to TRBJ2-1, with 7 nucleotides matching TRBD2. The CDR3 is 13 amino acids. From germline, CDR1 is MNHEY and CDR2 SVGAGI. J was trimmed by 10 bases and V by 0 bases; bases with no gene match: 3. In DNA form, the CDR3 reads TGTGCCAGCAGTTACTCCCAGCGGGGCGAGCAGTTCTTC. Protein sequence: CASSYSQRGEQFF.

The chain carries TRBV7-8 and TRBJ2-7, with D uncertain. Trimming removed 5 bases from V and 3 bases from J, with 2 bases in between. Germline assignment: CDR1 SGHVS and CDR2 FQNEAQ. There are 10 residues in the CDR3. As DNA, the CDR3 is TGTGCCAGCAGCAACTACGAGCAGTACTTC. The encoded protein is CASSNYEQYF.

The rearrangement links TRBV11-2 to TRBJ2-3; D uncertain. The CDR3 contains 17 residues. The V and J ends lost 5 bases and 0 bases respectively, with 18 bases between them. Germline V lookup: CDR1 SGHAT, CDR2 FQNNGV. The CDR3 DNA sequence: TGTGCCAGCAGCCCGCCGGCCTACAGAACTAGCACAGATACGCAGTATTTT. Protein product: CASSPPAYRTSTDTQYF.